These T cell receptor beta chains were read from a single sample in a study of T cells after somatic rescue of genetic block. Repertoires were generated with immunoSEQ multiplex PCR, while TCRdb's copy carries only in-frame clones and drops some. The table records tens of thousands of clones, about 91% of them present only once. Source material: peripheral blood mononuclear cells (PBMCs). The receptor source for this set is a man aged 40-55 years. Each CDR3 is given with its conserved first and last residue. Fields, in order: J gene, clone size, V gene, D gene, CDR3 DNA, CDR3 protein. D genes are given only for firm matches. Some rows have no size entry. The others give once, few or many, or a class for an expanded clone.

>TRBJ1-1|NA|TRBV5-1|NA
TGCGCCAGCAGCTTGGCCTCAGGGGCGGACACTGAAGCTTTCTTT
CASSLASGADTEAFF
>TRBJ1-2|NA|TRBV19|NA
TGTGCCAGTAGTATAGAAAGGACAGTCCCTGGCTACACCTTC
CASSIERTVPGYTF
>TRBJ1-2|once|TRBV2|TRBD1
TGTGCCAGCAGTGAACTCTGGGCAGGGGGCGGGCTTGGCTACACCTTC
CASSELWAGGGLGYTF
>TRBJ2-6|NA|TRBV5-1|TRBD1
TGCGCCAGCAGCACGACAGGGCCGCAGTGGGGGGCCAACGTCCTGACTTTC
CASSTTGPQWGANVLTF
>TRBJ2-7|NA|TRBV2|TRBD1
TGTGCCAGCTCAAGACAGGGGTTCGAGCAGTACTTC
CASSRQGFEQYF
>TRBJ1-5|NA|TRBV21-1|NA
TGTGCCAGCAGCAAAAGGGGGCAGGGGACGAATCAGCCCCAGCATTTT
CASSKRGQGTNQPQHF
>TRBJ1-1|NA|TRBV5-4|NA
TGTGCCAGCAGCTTCGACAGCATGAACACTGAAGCTTTCTTT
CASSFDSMNTEAFF
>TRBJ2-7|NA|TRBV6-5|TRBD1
TGTGCCAGCAGGCAGGGGACAGGGTACCACGAGCAGTACTTC
CASRQGTGYHEQYF
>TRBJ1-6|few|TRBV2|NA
TGTGCCAGCCTACAGGGAGATGGTTCACCCCTCCACTTT
CASLQGDGSPLHF
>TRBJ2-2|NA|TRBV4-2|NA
TGTGCCAGCAGCCTTAGTCAGGGACACACGGAGACCGGGGAGCTGTTTTTT
CASSLSQGHTETGELFF
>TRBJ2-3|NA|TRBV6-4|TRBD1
TGTGCCAGCAAGGACAGGGTGAACACAGATACGCAGTATTTT
CASKDRVNTDTQYF
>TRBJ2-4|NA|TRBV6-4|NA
NA
CANYRCKNIQYF
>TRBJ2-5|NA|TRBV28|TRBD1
TGTGCCAGCAGTTTTTATGCAGGGGGCCAAGAGACCCAGTACTTC
CASSFYAGGQETQYF
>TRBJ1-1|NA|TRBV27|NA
TGTGCCAGCAGTATTTCCGCGGGCACTGAAGCTTTCTTT
CASSISAGTEAFF
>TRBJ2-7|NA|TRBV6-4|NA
TGTGCCAGCAGCGCAGACTACGCCTCCGAGCAGTACTTC
CASSADYASEQYF
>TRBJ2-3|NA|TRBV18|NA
TGTGCCAGCTCACCCCCTAGCGCCGCTAGCACAGATACGCAGTATTTT
CASSPPSAASTDTQYF
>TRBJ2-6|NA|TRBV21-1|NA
TGTGCCAGCATCCTGGGGCCGGGAAACTCTGGGGCCAACGTCCTGACTTTC
CASILGPGNSGANVLTF
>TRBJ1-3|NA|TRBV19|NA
TGTGCCAGTAAATCAGGGAGCTCTGGAAACACCATATATTTT
CASKSGSSGNTIYF
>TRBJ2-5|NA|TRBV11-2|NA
TGTGCCAGCAGCTTGCAAGAGACCCAGTACTTC
CASSLQETQYF
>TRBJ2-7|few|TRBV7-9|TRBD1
TGTGCCAGCAGCTCGACCGGGACAGGGGGCAACGAGCAGTACTTC
CASSSTGTGGNEQYF
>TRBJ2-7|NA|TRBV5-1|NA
TGCGCCAGCAGCTTGGCTACTGCGGGGCACGAGCAGTACTTC
CASSLATAGHEQYF
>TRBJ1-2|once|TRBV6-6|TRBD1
TGTGCCAGCATTATGACAGGGGGCCGTGCAGGCTACACCTTC
CASIMTGGRAGYTF
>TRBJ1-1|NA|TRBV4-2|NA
TGTGCCAGCAGCCCTAGGGCAGGGCGGGGATTGAACACTGAAGCTTTCTTT
CASSPRAGRGLNTEAFF
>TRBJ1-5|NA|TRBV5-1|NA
TGCGCCAGCAGCCCCCGTGGGGGAGGCAATCAGCCCCAGCATTTT
CASSPRGGGNQPQHF
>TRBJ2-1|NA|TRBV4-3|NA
TGCGCCAGCAGCCAAGAGCGGGAATCCCTCTGGGATGAGCAGTTCTTC
CASSQERESLWDEQFF